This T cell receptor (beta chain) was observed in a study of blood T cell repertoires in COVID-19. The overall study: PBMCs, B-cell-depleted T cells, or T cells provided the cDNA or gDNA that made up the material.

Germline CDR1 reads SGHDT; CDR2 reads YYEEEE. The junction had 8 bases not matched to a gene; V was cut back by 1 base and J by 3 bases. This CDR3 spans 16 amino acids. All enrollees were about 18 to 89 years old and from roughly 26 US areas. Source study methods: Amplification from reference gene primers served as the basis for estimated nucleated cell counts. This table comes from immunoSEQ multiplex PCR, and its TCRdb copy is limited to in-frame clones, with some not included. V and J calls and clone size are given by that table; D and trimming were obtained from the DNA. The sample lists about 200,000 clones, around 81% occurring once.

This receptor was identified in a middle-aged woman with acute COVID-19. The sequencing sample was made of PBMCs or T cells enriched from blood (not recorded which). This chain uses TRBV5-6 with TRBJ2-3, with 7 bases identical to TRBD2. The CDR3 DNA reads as TGTGCCAGCAGCTTGCTTGCGGGAGATATGACAGATACGCAGTATTTT. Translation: CASSLLAGDMTDTQYF.